A selection of T cell receptor beta chains follows, all from one sample in a study of tumor-infiltrating lymphocytes in primary liver carcinoma. One entry per CDR3 protein, called by TCRdb with MiXCR from the multiplex PCR reads. Altogether some 130,000 distinct CDR3 sequences are present, roughly 70% being singletons, with the ten largest covering over 8%. The sequencing input was tumor-adjacent normal liver tissue. Every receptor here comes from a woman aged 55-75 years with primary liver carcinoma and hepatitis B virus infection. Each CDR3 is given without its conserved first and last residue. Fields, in order: clone size, V gene, CDR3 protein. Size tells how often a clone was seen (once, few, many) or the class of an expanded clone, and some rows leave it out.

abundance: .; v_gene: TRBV29-1; CDR3aa: SAITWIGGVQY
abundance: .; v_gene: TRBV11-2; CDR3aa: AISLVAGFNDEQF
abundance: .; v_gene: TRBV28; CDR3aa: ASSLTGQENYYGYT
abundance: .; v_gene: TRBV4-1; CDR3aa: ASSRDDRYLAKNIQY
abundance: .; v_gene: TRBV5-6; CDR3aa: ASSPVQGVVETQY
abundance: few; v_gene: TRBV7-2; CDR3aa: ASSGGRGEKLF
abundance: .; v_gene: TRBV18; CDR3aa: ASSPPVGTGTEAF
abundance: once; v_gene: TRBV10-3; CDR3aa: VISERANTDTRY
abundance: .; v_gene: TRBV18; CDR3aa: ASSSSPTEFNRNTEAF
abundance: .; v_gene: TRBV6-6; CDR3aa: ASSPGQGVRGYT
abundance: once; v_gene: TRBV6-1; CDR3aa: VTLVQHQETQY
abundance: .; v_gene: TRBV11-2; CDR3aa: AGSPSGVYNNPQY
abundance: .; v_gene: TRBV13; CDR3aa: TSSLRQGVDAKNIQY
abundance: few; v_gene: TRBV6-5; CDR3aa: VSSQGQDGGQY
abundance: few; v_gene: TRBV5-1; CDR3aa: ASSFASRDVRPDTQY
abundance: .; v_gene: TRBV5-1; CDR3aa: ASSLGRSKGRDTQY
abundance: once; v_gene: TRBV5-1; CDR3aa: ASSLASGVYTGELC
abundance: few; v_gene: TRBV11-2; CDR3aa: ASSFPRSSYNEQF
abundance: .; v_gene: TRBV11-2; CDR3aa: ASSFGGTGTLQY
abundance: many; v_gene: TRBV29-1; CDR3aa: SVARAGYEQY
abundance: .; v_gene: TRBV19; CDR3aa: ASSAGPRQGAMLMNTEAF